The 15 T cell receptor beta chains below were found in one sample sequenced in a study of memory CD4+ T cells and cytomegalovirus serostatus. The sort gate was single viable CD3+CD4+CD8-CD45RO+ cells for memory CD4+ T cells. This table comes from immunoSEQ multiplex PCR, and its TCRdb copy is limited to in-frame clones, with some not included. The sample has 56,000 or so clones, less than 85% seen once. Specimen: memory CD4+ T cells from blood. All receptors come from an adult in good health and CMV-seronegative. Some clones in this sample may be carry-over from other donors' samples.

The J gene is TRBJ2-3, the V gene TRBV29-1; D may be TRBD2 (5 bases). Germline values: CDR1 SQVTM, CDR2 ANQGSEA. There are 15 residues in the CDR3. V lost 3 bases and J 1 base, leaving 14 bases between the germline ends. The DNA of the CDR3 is TGCAGCGTTGATGAGGTAGGACTCCGCACAGATACGCAGTATTTT. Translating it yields CSVDEVGLRTDTQYF.

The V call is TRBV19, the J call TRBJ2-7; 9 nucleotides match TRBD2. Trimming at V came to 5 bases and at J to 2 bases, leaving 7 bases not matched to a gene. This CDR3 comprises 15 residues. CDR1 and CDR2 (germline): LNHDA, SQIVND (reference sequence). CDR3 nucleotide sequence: TGTGCCAGTAGTGTTACTAGCGGGCGAACCTACGAGCAGTACTTC. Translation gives CASSVTSGRTYEQYF.

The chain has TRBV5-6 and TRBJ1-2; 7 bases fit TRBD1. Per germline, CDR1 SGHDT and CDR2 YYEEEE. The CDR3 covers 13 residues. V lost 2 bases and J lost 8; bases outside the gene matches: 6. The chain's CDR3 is CASSFDREGGYTF. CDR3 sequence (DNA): TGTGCCAGCAGCTTTGACAGGGAAGGAGGCTACACCTTC.

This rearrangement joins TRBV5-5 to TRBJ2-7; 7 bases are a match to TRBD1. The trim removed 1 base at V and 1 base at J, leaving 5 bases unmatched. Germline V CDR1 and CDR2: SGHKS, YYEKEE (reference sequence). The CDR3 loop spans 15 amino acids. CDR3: CASSLKPGQSYEQYF. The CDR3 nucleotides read TGTGCCAGCAGCTTGAAACCGGGACAGTCCTACGAGCAGTACTTC.

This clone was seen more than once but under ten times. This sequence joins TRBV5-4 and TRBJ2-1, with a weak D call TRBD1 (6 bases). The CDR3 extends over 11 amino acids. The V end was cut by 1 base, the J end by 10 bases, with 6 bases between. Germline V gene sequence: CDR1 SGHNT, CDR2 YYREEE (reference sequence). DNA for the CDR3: TGTGCCAGCAGCTTGAGGGGGGAGCAGTTCTTC. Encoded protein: CASSLRGEQFF.

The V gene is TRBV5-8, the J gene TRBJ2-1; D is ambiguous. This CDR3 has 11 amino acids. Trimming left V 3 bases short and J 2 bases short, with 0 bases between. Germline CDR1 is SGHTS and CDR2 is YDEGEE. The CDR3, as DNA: TGTGCCAGCAGCTCCTACAATGAGCAGTTCTTC. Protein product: CASSSYNEQFF.

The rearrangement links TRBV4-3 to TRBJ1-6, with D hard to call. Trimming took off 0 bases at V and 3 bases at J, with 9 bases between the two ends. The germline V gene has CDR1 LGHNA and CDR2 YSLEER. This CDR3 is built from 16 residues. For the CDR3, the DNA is TGCGCCAGCAGCCAAGAGGGAGACGTCTATAATTCACCCCTCCACTTT. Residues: CASSQEGDVYNSPLHF.

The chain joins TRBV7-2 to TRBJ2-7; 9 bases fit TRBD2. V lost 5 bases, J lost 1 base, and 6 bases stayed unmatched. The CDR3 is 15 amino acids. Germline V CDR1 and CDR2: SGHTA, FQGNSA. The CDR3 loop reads CASSLAAGGSYEQYF. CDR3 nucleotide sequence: TGTGCCAGCAGCCTGGCGGCGGGGGGGTCCTACGAGCAGTACTTC.

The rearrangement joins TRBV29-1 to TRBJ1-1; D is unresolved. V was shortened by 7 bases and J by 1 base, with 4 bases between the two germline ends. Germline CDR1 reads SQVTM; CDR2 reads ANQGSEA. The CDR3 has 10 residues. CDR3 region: CSASNTEAFF. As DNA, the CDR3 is TGCAGCGCCTCGAACACTGAAGCTTTCTTT. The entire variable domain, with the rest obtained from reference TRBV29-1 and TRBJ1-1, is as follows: SAVISQKPSRDICQRGTSLTIQCQVDSQVTMMFWYRQQPGQSLTLIATANQGSEATYESGFVIDKFPISRPNLTFSTLTVSNMSPEDSSIYLCSASNTEAFFGQGTRLTVV.

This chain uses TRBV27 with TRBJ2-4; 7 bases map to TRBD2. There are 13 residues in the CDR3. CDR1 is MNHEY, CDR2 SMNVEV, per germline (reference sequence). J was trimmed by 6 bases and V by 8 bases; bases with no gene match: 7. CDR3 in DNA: TGTGCCAGCCGGACTAGGGATGTAAACATTCAGTACTTC. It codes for CASRTRDVNIQYF.

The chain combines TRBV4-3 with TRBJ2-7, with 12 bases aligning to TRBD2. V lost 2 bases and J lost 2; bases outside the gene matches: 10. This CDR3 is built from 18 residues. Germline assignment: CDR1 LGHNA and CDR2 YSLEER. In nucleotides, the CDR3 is TGCGCCAGCAGCCAAAGACTAGCGGGGGTGTCCAATACCTACGAGCAGTACTTC. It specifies CASSQRLAGVSNTYEQYF.

The CDR3 sequence: CASSLWGGGQRPHTIYF. For the CDR3, the DNA is TGTGCCAGCAGTTTATGGGGAGGGGGACAACGCCCGCACACCATATATTTT. This chain links TRBV28 with TRBJ1-3; TRBD1 is a possible D gene (6 bases). The CDR3 is 17 residues long. Germline V lookup: CDR1 MDHEN, CDR2 SYDVKM. V was pared by 0 bases and J by 8 bases, with 20 bases between.

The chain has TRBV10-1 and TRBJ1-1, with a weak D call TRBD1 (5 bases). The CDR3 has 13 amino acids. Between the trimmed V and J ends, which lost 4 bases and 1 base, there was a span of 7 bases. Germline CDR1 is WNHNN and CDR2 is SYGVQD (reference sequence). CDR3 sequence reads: CASSADKNTEAFF. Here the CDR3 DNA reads TGCGCCAGCAGTGCGGACAAGAACACTGAAGCTTTCTTT.

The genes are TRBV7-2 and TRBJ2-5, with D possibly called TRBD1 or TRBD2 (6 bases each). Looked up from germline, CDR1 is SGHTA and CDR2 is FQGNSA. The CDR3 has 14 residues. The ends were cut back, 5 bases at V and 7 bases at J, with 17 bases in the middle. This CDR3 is CASSEGGRVGTQYF. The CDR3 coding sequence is TGTGCCAGCAGCGAGGGGGGCAGGGTAGGGACCCAGTACTTC.

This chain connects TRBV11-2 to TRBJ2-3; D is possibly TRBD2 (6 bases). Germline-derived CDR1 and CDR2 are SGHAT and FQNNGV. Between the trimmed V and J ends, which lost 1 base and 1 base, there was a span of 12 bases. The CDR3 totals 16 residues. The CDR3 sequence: CASSLGASAGTDTQYF. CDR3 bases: TGTGCCAGCAGCTTAGGGGCTAGCGCCGGCACAGATACGCAGTATTTT.